A single sample is the source of the 11 T cell receptor beta chains below, sequenced in a study of vaccination effects on CD4 cells after COVID-19. Antigen specificity for these receptors is unknown. Repertoires were generated with immunoSEQ multiplex PCR, while TCRdb's copy carries only in-frame clones and drops some. Of some 68,000 clones in the sample, around 81% are singletons; the top ten hold 1.2%. ViraFEST used viral peptide pools to expand antigen-specific CD4+ T cells before sequencing. Following culture for approximately 11 days, CD4+ T cells were isolated. All participants had two doses of either the BNT162b2 or mRNA-1273 vaccine. This sample comprised CD4+ T cells from PBMCs cultured with HCoV-229E spike peptides, obtained after COVID-19 vaccination. The receptor set was obtained from a human donor who received a COVID-19 vaccine.

This clone was seen a single time. V gene TRBV5-4 combines with J gene TRBJ2-3; D is unresolved. With 2 bases removed from V and 3 bases from J, the gap between germline ends came to 7 bases. Germline values: CDR1 SGHNT, CDR2 YYREEE (reference sequence). The CDR3 covers 13 residues. The CDR3 reads CASSLDWTDTQYF. Written as DNA, the CDR3 is TGTGCCAGCAGCTTAGACTGGACAGATACGCAGTATTTT. The full variable domain, its missing parts supplied by reference TRBV5-4 and TRBJ2-3, is ETGVTQSPTHLIKTRGQQVTLRCSSQSGHNTVSWYQQALGQGPQFIFQYYREEENGRGNFPPRFSGLQFPNYSSELNVNALELDDSALYLCASSLDWTDTQYFGPGTRLTVL.

The chain employs TRBV24-1 and TRBJ2-2; TRBD1 aligns across 7 bases. Germline assignment: CDR1 KGHDR and CDR2 SFDVKD. V lost 8 bases and J lost 3; bases outside the gene matches: 2. The CDR3 totals 13 residues. Written as DNA, the CDR3 is TGTGCCACCAACGACAGGGACACCGGGGAGCTGTTTTTT. Encoded protein: CATNDRDTGELFF.

This rearrangement joins TRBV5-1 to TRBJ2-5; 7 nucleotides align to TRBD1. J was trimmed by 3 bases and V by 4 bases; bases with no gene match: 6. CDR1 is SGHRS, CDR2 YFSETQ, per germline. This CDR3 is built from 14 residues. This CDR3 is CASSLPTGKETQYF. The CDR3 DNA reads TGCGCCAGCAGCCTCCCGACAGGGAAAGAGACCCAGTACTTC.

The chain uses TRBV19 and TRBJ2-7; possible D gene TRBD2, 6 bases. The germline V gene has CDR1 LNHDA and CDR2 SQIVND (reference sequence). This CDR3 has 14 residues. V was cut by 8 bases and J by 0 bases, with 14 bases left in between. The DNA of the CDR3 is TGTGCCAGTCAGATACGCGGGGCCTCCTACGAGCAGTACGTC. Its translation: CASQIRGASYEQYV.

This clone was seen only a few times. The J gene is TRBJ1-2, the V gene TRBV24-1; 8 bases agree with TRBD1. Germline trimming cut 3 bases from V and 4 bases from J; bases unmatched to any gene: 9. Germline V CDR1 and CDR2: KGHDR, SFDVKD. The CDR3 extends over 16 amino acids. CDR3 residues: CATSDTRQGSGYGYTF. The CDR3 DNA is TGTGCCACCAGTGATACGAGACAGGGGAGTGGCTATGGCTACACCTTC.

This clone came up a few times. The V call is TRBV2, the J call TRBJ2-2, with 10 bases aligning to TRBD2. Unmatched junction bases numbered 5, after V lost 4 bases and J lost 6 bases. CDR1 SNHLY and CDR2 FYNNEI come from the germline V gene. This CDR3 is 15 amino acids long. CDR3 sequence reads: CASSALGLAAGELFF. Here the CDR3 DNA reads TGTGCCAGCAGTGCCCTCGGACTAGCGGCCGGGGAGCTGTTTTTT.

The V and J genes are TRBV9 and TRBJ1-4, with D possibly matching TRBD1 (6 bases). CDR3 length equals 16 residues. The V end was cut by 0 bases, the J end by 7 bases, with 16 bases between. CDR1 is SGDLS and CDR2 is YYNGEE in the germline V gene. The CDR3 here is CASSVGLGGGLEKLFF. In nucleotides, the CDR3 is TGTGCCAGCAGCGTAGGGCTGGGGGGCGGTCTTGAAAAACTGTTTTTT.

This clone appeared a single time. The chain recombines TRBV2 with TRBJ2-5; 9 bases match TRBD2. The CDR3 sequence is 14 residues long. Germline trimming cut 4 bases from V and 3 bases from J; bases unmatched to any gene: 3. Per germline, CDR1 SNHLY and CDR2 FYNNEI. As DNA, the CDR3 is TGTGCCAGCAGTGGGACTAGCGCCGAAGAGACCCAGTACTTC. Protein product: CASSGTSAEETQYF. Complete variable domain (other parts from reference TRBV2 and TRBJ2-5): EPEVTQTPSHQVTQMGQEVILRCVPISNHLYFYWYRQILGQKVEFLVSFYNNEISEKSEIFDDQFSVERPDGSNFTLKIRSTKLEDSAMYFCASSGTSAEETQYFGPGTRLLVL.

V gene TRBV6-5 combines with J gene TRBJ1-2; 8 nucleotides agree with TRBD1. V trimming: 6 bases; J trimming: 4 bases; junction bases outside the gene matches: 4. The length of the CDR3 is 13 residues. The germline gives CDR1 MNHEY, CDR2 SVGAGI. Here the CDR3 DNA reads TGTGCCAGCAGCATTACAGGGGGCTATGGCTACACCTTC. It specifies CASSITGGYGYTF.

This chain connects TRBV7-2 to TRBJ1-3; no definite D call. The CDR3 contains 14 residues. The germline gives CDR1 SGHTA, CDR2 FQGNSA. Trimming cost V 5 bases and J 4 bases, with 12 bases left between them. CDR3 region: CASSPRGGGNTIYF. The CDR3 DNA follows: TGTGCCAGCAGCCCCCGGGGTGGAGGAAACACCATATATTTT.

The V and J genes are TRBV12-3 or TRBV12-4 and TRBJ1-5; D ambiguous. This CDR3 is built from 13 residues. V was pared by 5 bases and J by 6 bases, with 11 bases between. CDR3 loop: CASSTPNSQPQHF. The CDR3 DNA follows: TGTGCCAGCAGTACCCCTAACAGTCAGCCCCAGCATTTT.